A single sample gave rise to the 30 T cell receptor beta chains below, sequenced in a study of spatial heterogeneity in lung cancer. TCRdb itself ran the 5' RACE reads through MiXCR, one entry per CDR3 protein. The table shows about 45,000 distinct CDR3 sequences, with approximately 12% occurring only once. Noted time point: sample taken at primary tumor resection. Sequencing of whole RNA from tumor, nontumor lung or frozen PBMC involved no sorting. This material consisted of PBMCs, taken at surgery. Receptor source: a female donor with early-stage non-small cell lung cancer.

This clonotype was found a few times. This chain connects TRBV12-3 or TRBV12-4 to TRBJ1-2; possibly TRBD1 for D (6 bases). This CDR3 is 14 amino acids long. The V gene lost 5 bases and the J gene lost 6 bases, with 16 bases spanning the gap. The CDR3 DNA is TGTGCCAGCAGTATTACGGGGGGCGGGCATGGCTACACCTTC. Translating it yields CASSITGGGHGYTF.

The chain carries TRBV6-2 or TRBV6-3 and TRBJ1-5; D is ambiguous. Trimming stripped 4 bases from V and 4 bases from J, with 11 bases between. Germline V gene sequence: CDR1 MNHEY, CDR2 SVGEGT. This CDR3 region has 14 residues. CDR3 bases: TGTGCCAGCAGTTTGGGCCTGTATAATCAGCCCCAGCATTTT. It encodes CASSLGLYNQPQHF.

This clonotype has a count of ten or more. The chain employs TRBV7-9 and TRBJ1-1, with 7 bases fitting TRBD1. V trimming: 5 bases; J trimming: 1 base; junction bases outside the gene matches: 4. Looked up from germline, CDR1 is SEHNR and CDR2 is FQNEAQ (reference sequence). There are 14 residues in the CDR3. The CDR3 DNA reads as TGTGCCAGCAGCCAACAGGGGTGGAACACTGAAGCTTTCTTT. Amino acid sequence: CASSQQGWNTEAFF.

This clonotype has a count of ten or more. The chain is built from TRBV14 and TRBJ2-7, with D unresolved. V lost 0 bases to trimming and J lost 4 bases, with 10 bases between them. Per the germline V gene, CDR1 is SGHDN and CDR2 is FVKESK. This CDR3 has 14 residues. The CDR3 bases are TGTGCCAGCAGCCAAGACAGGTGGAGTTACGAGCAGTACTTC. Translated, it gives CASSQDRWSYEQYF.

This chain uses TRBV28 with TRBJ2-1; the D gene is possibly TRBD2 (8 bases). From germline, CDR1 is MDHEN and CDR2 SYDVKM. V was cut by 6 bases and J by 4 bases, with 16 bases left in between. The CDR3 runs 15 residues. CDR3 DNA sequence: TGTGCCAGCAGCCGGGGGGGGACAGTATACAATGAGCAGTTCTTC. Residues: CASSRGGTVYNEQFF.

This clonotype occurred many times. The chain carries TRBV7-6 and TRBJ2-5; D may match TRBD1 or TRBD2 (5 bases each). The CDR3 is 15 residues long. V was cut by 4 bases and J by 4 bases, with 16 bases left in between. CDR1 SGHVS and CDR2 FNYEAQ come from the germline V gene. For the CDR3, the DNA is TGTGCCAGCAGCTCGATAGGAGAGGGGCTAGAGACCCAGTACTTC. As protein: CASSSIGEGLETQYF.

The J gene is TRBJ1-1, the V gene TRBV5-1; tentatively, D is TRBD1 (6 bases). V lost 1 base and J lost 5, with 12 bases in between. In germline, CDR1 is SGHRS, CDR2 YFSETQ. The CDR3 is 14 amino acids. The CDR3 DNA follows: TGCGCCAGCAGCTTGAGGCAGGGGTTGACTGAAGCTTTCTTT. Translating gives CASSLRQGLTEAFF.

This clonotype was seen repeatedly, ten times or more. The V gene is TRBV20-1, the J gene TRBJ1-5, with 7 bases aligning to TRBD1. This CDR3 contains 15 residues. CDR1 and CDR2 from the germline V gene are DFQATT and SNEGSKA (reference sequence). The V segment lost 6 bases and the J segment 0 bases; nucleotides outside the gene matches: 8. CDR3 protein: CSAGDSSYSNQPQHF. CDR3 DNA sequence: TGCAGTGCCGGGGACAGCTCCTATAGCAATCAGCCCCAGCATTTT.

The V gene is TRBV4-2, the J gene TRBJ2-3; 8 nucleotides match TRBD2. This CDR3 has 16 residues. V dropped 4 bases and J dropped 5; count of bases not matched to a gene: 11. From germline, CDR1 is LGHNA and CDR2 YNFKEQ. Written as DNA, the CDR3 is TGTGCCAGCAGCCTCCGGGAGGGCAGCGGGGGAGATACGCAGTATTTT. This encodes CASSLREGSGGDTQYF.

This clonotype was found many times. DNA for the CDR3: TGTGCCAGCAGCTTAGGCCACAACACCGGGGAGCTGTTTTTT. Protein sequence: CASSLGHNTGELFF. J is TRBJ2-2 and V is TRBV7-6; unclear D gene. Looked up from germline, CDR1 is SGHVS and CDR2 is FNYEAQ. Deletions cut 1 base from V and 2 bases from J, with 5 bases between. The CDR3 runs 14 residues. The whole variable domain, remainder taken from reference TRBV7-6 and TRBJ2-2, is GAGVSQSPRYKVTKRGQDVALRCDPISGHVSLYWYRQALGQGPEFLTYFNYEAQQDKSGLPNDRFSAERPEGSISTLTIQRTEQRDSAMYRCASSLGHNTGELFFGEGSRLTVL.

The chain recombines TRBV12-3 or TRBV12-4 with TRBJ2-7; D is uncertain. This CDR3 region has 11 residues. Trimming left V 3 bases short and J 10 bases short, with 10 bases between. CDR3 loop: CASSFERTQYF. The CDR3 DNA reads as TGTGCCAGCAGTTTTGAGCGAACTCAGTACTTC.

As regards this clonotype: Possible read error: a much larger clone is one base away. This chain uses TRBV7-8 with TRBJ2-1; 9 bases fit TRBD2. The length of the CDR3 is 12 residues. Germline V gene data show CDR1 as SGHVS and CDR2 as FQNEAQ. The CDR3: CASGFLAGEQFF. The CDR3 coding sequence is TGTGCCAGCGGCTTTCTAGCGGGGGAGCAGTTCTTC.

The gene calls are TRBV4-3 and TRBJ2-3; TRBD2 agrees at 14 bases. The CDR3 consists of 20 residues. Trimming cost V 0 bases and J 1 base; bases outside gene matches: 9. Germline V lookup: CDR1 LGHNA, CDR2 YSLEER. This CDR3 reads CASSQDGLAGGVRGTDTQYF. The CDR3 region has the DNA TGCGCCAGCAGCCAAGATGGACTAGCGGGGGGTGTCCGAGGCACAGATACGCAGTATTTT.

This clonotype was seen many times. The chain has TRBV12-3 or TRBV12-4 and TRBJ1-4; D ambiguous. Trimming cost V 0 bases and J 8 bases, with 10 bases left between them. This CDR3 has 14 residues. CDR3 sequence (DNA): TGTGCCAGCAGTTTAGCGATAGCCCCCGAAAAACTGTTTTTT. This sequence encodes CASSLAIAPEKLFF.

The J gene is TRBJ2-5, the V gene TRBV5-6, with 7 bases lining up with TRBD2. The CDR3 has 13 amino acids. J lost 5 bases, V lost 0 bases, and 1 base had no gene match. Looked up from germline, CDR1 is SGHDT and CDR2 is YYEEEE. The CDR3 coding sequence is TGTGCCAGCAGCTTGGCGGGGGGTGAGACCCAGTACTTC. Translation gives CASSLAGGETQYF.

This clonotype was counted ten times or more. The chain employs TRBV10-3 and TRBJ1-5; a weak D match, TRBD1 (5 bases). Trimming pared 7 bases from V and 3 bases from J, leaving 10 bases between. From germline, CDR1 is ENHRY and CDR2 SYGVKD. The CDR3 consists of 13 residues. The CDR3, as DNA: TGTGCCATCAACGAGGGACTCAATCAGCCCCAGCATTTT. Amino acids: CAINEGLNQPQHF.

This clonotype was seen repeatedly, ten times or more. The genes are TRBV5-1 and TRBJ2-5; no firm D call. The CDR3 has 14 residues. Trimming left V 0 bases short and J 4 bases short, with 10 bases between. Looked up from germline, CDR1 is SGHRS and CDR2 is YFSETQ. CDR3 sequence (DNA): TGCGCCAGCAGCTTGGAGGGCCGTCGAGAGACCCAGTACTTC. As protein: CASSLEGRRETQYF.

This clonotype was seen ten or more times. The rearrangement uses TRBV27 and TRBJ1-5, with D perhaps TRBD1 (5 bases). The V gene lost 8 bases and the J gene lost 4 bases, with 12 bases spanning the gap. In germline, CDR1 is MNHEY, CDR2 SMNVEV (reference sequence). The CDR3 is 13 residues long. The CDR3 DNA is TGTGCCAGCCGGAAGGGGCCGAATCAGCCCCAGCATTTT. Residues: CASRKGPNQPQHF.

J is TRBJ2-4 and V is TRBV12-3 or TRBV12-4; TRBD2 might be the D (5 bases). Trimming removed 2 bases at V and 4 bases at J, with 9 bases between. The CDR3 extends over 14 amino acids. Here the CDR3 reads CASSLRGRKNIQYF. The CDR3 nucleotides read TGTGCCAGCAGTTTACGGGGTCGGAAAAACATTCAGTACTTC.

This chain joins TRBV5-1 and TRBJ1-6, with 8 bases matching TRBD1. The germline gives CDR1 SGHRS, CDR2 YFSETQ. The CDR3 consists of 14 residues. V lost 2 bases, J lost 9 bases, and 4 bases stayed unmatched. The CDR3 here is CASSFQGASSPLHF. The CDR3 region has the DNA TGCGCCAGCAGCTTCCAGGGGGCTTCTTCACCCCTCCACTTT.

The genes are TRBV12-3 or TRBV12-4 and TRBJ1-4, with TRBD1 matching over 9 bases. This CDR3 comprises 14 residues. V lost 3 bases to trimming and J lost 10 bases; unmatched junction nucleotides: 6. CDR3 sequence: CASSFGTGSRKLFF. CDR3 nucleotides: TGTGCCAGCAGTTTTGGGACAGGGTCACGAAAACTGTTTTTT.

The chain recombines TRBV20-1 with TRBJ2-3, with 9 bases that match TRBD2. CDR1 and CDR2 (germline): DFQATT, SNEGSKA (reference sequence). This CDR3 has 15 amino acids. Germline trimming cut 5 bases from V and 6 bases from J; bases unmatched to any gene: 12. CDR3 amino acids: CSALPGLAPGDTQYF. CDR3 DNA: TGCAGTGCTTTACCGGGACTAGCCCCGGGGGATACGCAGTATTTT.

This clonotype was observed a few times. CDR3 residues: CASSGTGLAKNIQYF. DNA for the CDR3: TGTGCCAGCAGCGGGACAGGTCTAGCCAAAAACATTCAGTACTTC. The chain joins TRBV5-6 to TRBJ2-4; 8 bases agree with TRBD1. V trimming: 4 bases; J trimming: 0 bases; junction bases outside the gene matches: 3. The CDR3 covers 15 residues. The germline V gene has CDR1 SGHDT and CDR2 YYEEEE.

This clonotype was seen at least ten times. The chain couples TRBV27 to TRBJ2-2, with 10 bases lining up with TRBD1. The CDR3 length is 17 residues. CDR1 and CDR2 (germline): MNHEY, SMNVEV (reference sequence). Germline trimming cut 3 bases from V and 2 bases from J; bases unmatched to any gene: 6. The chain's CDR3 is CASSLRTTGGNTGELFF. Written as DNA, the CDR3 is TGTGCCAGCAGTTTGAGAACGACAGGGGGCAACACCGGGGAGCTGTTTTTT.

In this sample, this clonotype turned up a few times. The chain is built from TRBV6-5 and TRBJ2-1; D might be TRBD1 or TRBD2, each matching 5 bases. This CDR3 has 14 residues. Trimming took 10 bases from V and 3 from J, leaving 16 bases between them. Germline CDR1 MNHEY, CDR2 SVGAGI. The CDR3 reads CATRDLGNYNEQFF. In nucleotides, the CDR3 is TGTGCCACTCGGGACCTCGGTAACTACAATGAGCAGTTCTTC.

This rearrangement joins TRBV12-5 to TRBJ1-4; 8 bases match TRBD1. CDR1 is LGHNT and CDR2 is FRNRAP in the germline V gene. The V and J ends lost 7 bases and 5 bases, in that order; junction bases with no gene match: 18. CDR3 length: 18 residues. CDR3 nucleotides: TGTGCTAGTGCCAAACCTTCCCCCCGACAGGGGCTCAATGAAAAACTGTTTTTT. The encoded protein is CASAKPSPRQGLNEKLFF.

In this sample, this clonotype turned up a few times. J is TRBJ1-2 and V is TRBV12-3 or TRBV12-4; 11 nucleotides align to TRBD1. CDR3 length equals 15 residues. The junction had 8 bases not matched to a gene; V was cut back by 6 bases and J by 5 bases. The CDR3 DNA follows: TGTGCCAGCAGCGGACAGGGGGCGATTGGGTATGGCTACACCTTC. Protein product: CASSGQGAIGYGYTF.

The rearrangement joins TRBV10-2 to TRBJ1-6; D ambiguous. Germline V lookup: CDR1 WSHSY, CDR2 SAAADI. Trimming left V 6 bases short and J 8 bases short, with 14 bases between. The CDR3 runs 14 residues. This CDR3 reads CASSVRSTDSPLHF. The CDR3 bases are TGCGCCAGCAGCGTTAGGTCCACCGATTCACCCCTCCACTTT.

A note on this clonotype: Sequence at one end of the junction differs from germline and may be a read error. The CDR3 loop is CASSPGTGGNYGDTF. CDR3 bases: TGCGCCAGCAGCCCCGGGACAGGGGGCAACTATGGCGACACCTTC. The chain has TRBV5-1 and TRBJ1-2, with 12 bases identical to TRBD1. The CDR3 has 15 residues. Germline loops: CDR1 SGHRS, CDR2 YFSETQ.

The table lists this clonotype with a few counts. The rearrangement uses TRBV4-2 and TRBJ2-1; D gene uncertain. Between the trimmed V and J ends, which lost 0 bases and 6 bases, there was a span of 3 bases. Germline loops: CDR1 LGHNA, CDR2 YNFKEQ. The CDR3 is 12 residues long. CDR3 nucleotides: TGTGCCAGCAGCCAAGATCGCAATGAGCAGTTCTTC. The encoded protein is CASSQDRNEQFF.